This T cell receptor beta chain was identified in a study of T cells in localized non-small cell lung cancer. Study results and limitations: The tumor had only one region sequenced, so heterogeneity remains possible.

The CDR3 runs 15 residues. Germline V gives CDR1 SSHAT, CDR2 FNYEAQ (reference sequence). A word on this clone: Its antigen remains unidentified. Relative to the germline gene, one junction end is altered; a read error may explain this.

Libraries were prepared by immunoSEQ multiplex PCR; TCRdb keeps only in-frame clonotypes and omits some of them. This sample has about 57,000 clones, with approximately 89% found just once. The sequencing here drew on peripheral blood, taken before any cancer treatment. V gene TRBV7-7 combines with J gene TRBJ1-4; 9 bases are a match to TRBD1. This TCR was recovered from a man between 40 and 69 years old with stage I lung adenocarcinoma. This chain's CDR3 is CASSLGQGTNEKLFF. CDR3 sequence (DNA): TGTGCTAGCAGCTTAGGACAGGGGACTAATGAAAAACTGTTTTTT.